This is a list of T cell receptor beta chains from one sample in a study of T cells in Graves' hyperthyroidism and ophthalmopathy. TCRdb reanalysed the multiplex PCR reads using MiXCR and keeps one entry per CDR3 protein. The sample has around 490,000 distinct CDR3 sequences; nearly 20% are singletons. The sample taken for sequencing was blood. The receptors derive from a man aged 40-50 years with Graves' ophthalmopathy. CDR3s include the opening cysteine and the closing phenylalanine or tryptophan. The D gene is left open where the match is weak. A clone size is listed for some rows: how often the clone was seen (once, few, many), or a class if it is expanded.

CASRPRGGSYEQYF	TGTGCCAGCAGACCCCGGGGAGGCAGCTACGAGCAGTACTTC	-	TRBJ2-7	TRBV5-6	-
CASSRRGNQPQHF	TGTGCCAGCAGTCGCAGGGGAAATCAGCCCCAGCATTTT	-	TRBJ1-5	TRBV6-1	many
CASSLPNRETQYF	TGTGCCAGCAGCTTGCCAAATCGGGAGACCCAGTACTTC	-	TRBJ2-5	TRBV5-6	few
CATSKTVNYGYTF	TGTGCCACCAGCAAAACAGTTAACTATGGCTACACCTTC	-	TRBJ1-2	TRBV15	-
CASIRDSYEQYF	TGTGCCAGCATCCGGGACTCCTACGAGCAGTACTTC	-	TRBJ2-7	TRBV2	few
CSVDPRTGPNYGYTF	TGCAGCGTTGACCCTCGTACTGGGCCCAACTATGGCTACACCTTC	-	TRBJ1-2	TRBV29-1	-
CASSFRAYNSPLHF	TGTGCCAGCAGTTTCAGGGCCTATAATTCACCCCTCCACTTT	-	TRBJ1-6	TRBV28	few
CASSGLILLAGGQETQYF	TGTGCCAGCAGTGGATTGATCCTGCTAGCGGGGGGGCAGGAGACCCAGTACTTC	TRBD2	TRBJ2-5	TRBV2	few
CASSRTSGTSFSYEQYF	TGTGCCAGCAGCCGGACTAGCGGGACCTCGTTCTCCTACGAGCAGTACTTC	TRBD2	TRBJ2-7	TRBV5-5	-
CASSTIQGSGNTIYF	TGTGCCAGCAGCACCATCCAGGGGTCTGGAAACACCATATATTTT	-	TRBJ1-3	TRBV11-2	-
CASFDRAVNSPLHF	TGTGCCAGCTTCGACAGGGCGGTAAATTCACCCCTCCACTTT	TRBD1	TRBJ1-6	TRBV6-1	-
CASSPTVRNTEAFF	TGTGCCAGCAGCCCTACAGTTAGAAACACTGAAGCTTTCTTT	-	TRBJ1-1	TRBV3-1	many
CSANTGGTDTQYF	TGCAGTGCTAATACAGGTGGCACAGATACGCAGTATTTT	-	TRBJ2-3	TRBV20-1	-
CASSRAGASYNEQFF	TGTGCCAGCAGTCGCGCGGGGGCCTCCTACAATGAGCAGTTCTTC	-	TRBJ2-1	TRBV3-1	-
CASSLGTGTRETQYF	TGCGCCAGCAGCCTCGGGACAGGGACCCGAGAGACCCAGTACTTC	TRBD1	TRBJ2-5	TRBV5-1	-
CASSPGTSAGNQPQHF	TGTGCCAGCAGCCCCGGGACGTCGGCGGGCAATCAGCCCCAGCATTTT	-	TRBJ1-5	TRBV3-1	many
CASSVGRTSREQYF	TGTGCCAGCAGCGTAGGGAGGACTAGTCGCGAGCAGTACTTC	TRBD2	TRBJ2-7	TRBV9	-
CASRPPGTNTEAFF	TGTGCCAGCAGACCCCCAGGGACGAACACTGAAGCTTTCTTT	-	TRBJ1-1	TRBV7-2	many
CASGLSGYGNTIYF	TGTGCCAGCGGCCTAAGTGGGTACGGAAACACCATATATTTT	-	TRBJ1-3	TRBV12-3/TRBV12-4	few
CASTLDRANTGELFF	TGTGCCAGCACCCTGGACAGGGCGAACACCGGGGAGCTGTTTTTT	TRBD1	TRBJ2-2	TRBV2	few
CASSLSRTAYNQPQHF	TGTGCCAGCAGTTTATCGAGGACAGCTTACAATCAGCCCCAGCATTTT	-	TRBJ1-5	TRBV27	-
CASSFGQRSEQFF	TGTGCCAGCAGCTTTGGACAGAGGAGTGAGCAGTTCTTC	-	TRBJ2-1	TRBV11-2	-
CASSFHAGGPGLDTQYF	TGTGCCAGCAGTTTCCATGCGGGAGGGCCGGGATTAGATACGCAGTATTTT	TRBD2	TRBJ2-3	TRBV28	many
CATRSNTEAFF	TGTGCCACGAGATCTAACACTGAAGCTTTCTTT	-	TRBJ1-1	TRBV27	few
CSARPDGYGYTF	TGCAGTGCTAGGCCCGACGGCTATGGCTACACCTTC	-	TRBJ1-2	TRBV20-1	-
CASSQGDRADGYTF	TGTGCCAGCAGCCAAGGGGACAGGGCGGATGGCTACACCTTC	TRBD1	TRBJ1-2	TRBV3-1	-
CASSLGGPARREKLFF	TGTGCCAGCAGCTTAGGGGGACCTGCTCGGCGGGAAAAACTGTTTTTT	-	TRBJ1-4	TRBV11-2	-
CASSNLGQGATEQYF	TGTGCCAGCAGTAACCTCGGACAGGGGGCGACCGAGCAGTACTTC	TRBD1	TRBJ2-7	TRBV28	-
CASSLPASGRNTQYF	TGTGCCAGCAGTTTACCGGCTAGCGGGAGAAATACGCAGTATTTT	TRBD2	TRBJ2-3	TRBV27	-
CASSSLSTGTNTEAFF	TGTGCCAGCAGTTCCTTATCGACAGGGACCAACACTGAAGCTTTCTTT	TRBD1	TRBJ1-1	TRBV6-1	many
CASRLTQLTGASGNTIYF	TGTGCCAGCAGGCTGACCCAACTCACGGGGGCGTCTGGAAACACCATATATTTT	-	TRBJ1-3	TRBV28	-
CASSTVGGHNEQFF	TGTGCCAGCTCAACAGTGGGAGGGCACAATGAGCAGTTCTTC	TRBD2	TRBJ2-1	TRBV18	-
CASSYSRAQETQYF	TGTGCCAGCAGTTACTCAAGAGCTCAAGAGACCCAGTACTTC	-	TRBJ2-5	TRBV6-6	-
CASTNGVLLYEQYF	TGTGCCAGCACCAACGGGGTGCTTCTATACGAGCAGTACTTC	-	TRBJ2-7	TRBV6-2/TRBV6-3	many
CASSVGQGAAYEQYF	TGTGCCAGCAGCGTAGGCCAGGGGGCCGCCTACGAGCAGTACTTC	TRBD1	TRBJ2-7	TRBV9	few
CASSLTGLDEKLFF	TGTGCCAGCAGTTTAACAGGGCTCGATGAAAAACTGTTTTTT	-	TRBJ1-4	TRBV27	few
CAISGLVGEGNNEQFF	TGTGCCATCAGTGGATTAGTTGGGGAGGGAAACAATGAGCAGTTCTTC	TRBD2	TRBJ2-1	TRBV10-3	few
CASSPNLGHGYTF	TGTGCCAGCAGCCCTAACCTGGGGCACGGCTACACCTTC	-	TRBJ1-2	TRBV9	-
CASKGDYNVYEQYF	TGTGCCAGCAAAGGGGACTACAATGTCTACGAGCAGTACTTC	TRBD2	TRBJ2-7	TRBV6-1	many
CASSPGETGSPGYTF	TGTGCCAGCAGCCCTGGGGAGACAGGGAGTCCAGGCTACACCTTC	TRBD1	TRBJ1-2	TRBV13	-
CASSLHGGRDTEAFF	TGTGCCAGCAGCTTACACGGGGGACGGGACACTGAAGCTTTCTTT	-	TRBJ1-1	TRBV7-2	-
CATSRDMNTEAFF	TGTGCCACCAGCAGGGATATGAACACTGAAGCTTTCTTT	-	TRBJ1-1	TRBV15	-
CASSLVAGTGSFTGELFF	TGTGCCAGCAGCTTAGTGGCAGGGACAGGGAGCTTCACCGGGGAGCTGTTTTTT	TRBD1	TRBJ2-2	TRBV11-2	many
CSVGSRTVGEKLFF	TGCAGCGTTGGAAGTAGGACGGTAGGAGAAAAACTGTTTTTT	-	TRBJ1-4	TRBV29-1	-
CSAPTSEETQYF	TGCAGTGCTCCCACTAGCGAGGAGACCCAGTACTTC	TRBD2	TRBJ2-5	TRBV20-1	few
CASSLVGRRAADTQYF	TGTGCCAGCAGCTTAGTTGGTAGAAGGGCAGCAGATACGCAGTATTTT	-	TRBJ2-3	TRBV7-2	many
CASSSGWSEQFF	TGTGCCAGCAGCTCCGGGTGGAGTGAGCAGTTCTTC	-	TRBJ2-1	TRBV7-2	-
CASSLSAGTADTDTQYF	TGTGCCAGCAGTTTATCAGCCGGGACAGCCGACACAGATACGCAGTATTTT	TRBD1	TRBJ2-3	TRBV28	-
CASREWQGAVETRYF	TGTGCCAGCAGGGAGTGGCAGGGGGCTGTAGAGACCCGGTACTTC	TRBD1	TRBJ2-5	TRBV28	-
CAWALDYEQYF	TGTGCCTGGGCACTGGACTACGAGCAGTACTTC	-	TRBJ2-7	TRBV30	many
CSARSPGVQETQYF	TGCAGTGCTAGATCCCCGGGAGTCCAAGAGACCCAGTACTTC	-	TRBJ2-5	TRBV20-1	-
CASTASGDSTDTQYF	TGTGCCAGCACCGCTAGCGGGGATAGCACAGATACGCAGTATTTT	TRBD2	TRBJ2-3	TRBV28	many
CASSLAGWGTEAFF	TGTGCCAGCAGCTTAGCCGGATGGGGCACTGAAGCTTTCTTT	-	TRBJ1-1	TRBV7-9	many
CASTLGASTDTQYF	TGTGCCAGCACTTTGGGGGCTAGCACAGATACGCAGTATTTT	-	TRBJ2-3	TRBV7-8	many
CASSQDSRTSTDTQYF	TGCGCCAGCAGCCAAGATTCGAGGACTAGCACAGATACGCAGTATTTT	-	TRBJ2-3	TRBV4-3	-